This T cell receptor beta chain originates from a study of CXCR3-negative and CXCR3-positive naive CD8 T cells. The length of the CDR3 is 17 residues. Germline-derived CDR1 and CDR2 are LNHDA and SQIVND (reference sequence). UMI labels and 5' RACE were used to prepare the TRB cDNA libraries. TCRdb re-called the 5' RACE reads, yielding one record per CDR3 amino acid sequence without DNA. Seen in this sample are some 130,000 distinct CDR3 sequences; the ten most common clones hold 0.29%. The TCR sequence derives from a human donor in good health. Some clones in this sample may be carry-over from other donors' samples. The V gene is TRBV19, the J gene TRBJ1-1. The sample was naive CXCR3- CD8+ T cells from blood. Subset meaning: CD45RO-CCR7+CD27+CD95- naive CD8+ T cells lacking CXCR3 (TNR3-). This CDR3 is CASLAVELDGTRTRAFF.